The 14 T cell receptor beta chains below were found in one sample sequenced in a study of blood T cell repertoires in COVID-19. Generated by immunoSEQ multiplex PCR, the TCRdb table keeps only in-frame clones and is missing some. The table lists about 130,000 clones, roughly 85% of them singletons. The sample consisted of peripheral blood. The receptors were gathered from a woman older than 75 with COVID-19, enrolled during active disease.

The sample holds a few counts of this clone. V is TRBV18 and J is TRBJ1-3; D is unclear. V lost 2 bases to trimming and J lost 0 bases, with 11 bases between them. CDR1 and CDR2 (germline): KGHSH, LQKENI. CDR3 size: 16 residues. The CDR3 here is CASSPYAQPSGNTIYF. CDR3 DNA: TGTGCCAGCTCACCATACGCACAGCCCTCTGGAAACACCATATATTTT. Looking up the rest from reference TRBV18 and TRBJ1-3 gives the full variable domain: NAGVMQNPRHLVRRRGQEARLRCSPMKGHSHVYWYRQLPEEGLKFMVYLQKENIIDESGMPKERFSAEFPKEGPSILRIQQVVRGDSAAYFCASSPYAQPSGNTIYFGEGSWLTVV.

This chain uses TRBV5-6 with TRBJ1-3; possible D gene TRBD1, 5 bases. The CDR3 is 16 amino acids. Germline CDR1 is SGHDT and CDR2 is YYEEEE. V dropped 2 bases and J dropped 0 bases, with 12 bases sitting between them. CDR3 coding DNA: TGTGCCAGCAGCTTCCCGGACATTTACTCTGGAAACACCATATATTTT. Amino acid sequence: CASSFPDIYSGNTIYF. Combining the CDR3 with reference TRBV5-6 and TRBJ1-3 gives the whole variable domain DAGVTQSPTHLIKTRGQQVTLRCSPKSGHDTVSWYQQALGQGPQFIFQYYEEEERQRGNFPDRFSGHQFPNYSSELNVNALLLGDSALYLCASSFPDIYSGNTIYFGEGSWLTVV.

The chain couples TRBV6-6 to TRBJ1-3; 7 bases are shared with TRBD1. After removal of 4 bases from V and 0 bases from J, the junction contained 0 bases not matched to a gene. Germline V lookup: CDR1 MNHNY, CDR2 SVGAGI (reference sequence). The CDR3 totals 14 residues. CDR3 nucleotide sequence: TGTGCCAGCAGTTCAGGGGGCTCTGGAAACACCATATATTTT. This codes for CASSSGGSGNTIYF.

This chain's CDR3 is CATRTSGKETQYF. CDR3 in DNA: TGTGCCACAAGAACTAGCGGGAAAGAGACCCAGTACTTC. This rearrangement joins TRBV11-2 to TRBJ2-5; TRBD2 matches at 10 bases. Germline values: CDR1 SGHAT, CDR2 FQNNGV. The CDR3 sequence is 13 residues long. The ends lost 10 bases at V and 3 bases at J; junction bases unmatched: 5.

This chain connects TRBV6-2 or TRBV6-3 to TRBJ1-4; 9 bases align to TRBD1. The CDR3 runs to 15 residues. J lost 6 bases, V lost 4 bases, and 6 bases had no gene match. Germline values: CDR1 MNHEY, CDR2 SVGEGT. This CDR3 is CASSSPGTGHEKLFF. CDR3 in DNA: TGTGCCAGCAGTTCACCCGGGACAGGGCATGAAAAACTGTTTTTT.

The chain employs TRBV11-2 and TRBJ2-7; 11 bases match TRBD2. Germline values: CDR1 SGHAT, CDR2 FQNNGV. J was trimmed by 5 bases and V by 4 bases; bases with no gene match: 7. The CDR3 runs to 15 residues. The CDR3 nucleotides read TGTGCCAGCAGCTATAGCGGGAGGGCCCCTCACGAGCAGTACTTC. It specifies CASSYSGRAPHEQYF.

The rearrangement uses TRBV7-9 and TRBJ2-7; 8 bases line up with TRBD1. Germline V CDR1 and CDR2: SEHNR, FQNEAQ (reference sequence). After removal of 3 bases from V and 2 bases from J, the junction contained 9 bases not matched to a gene. CDR3 length: 16 amino acids. The CDR3 DNA follows: TGTGCCAGCAGCTTGGGGCGGACAGGGAATCCCTACGAGCAGTACTTC. Its protein product is CASSLGRTGNPYEQYF.

This chain uses TRBV4-2 with TRBJ2-7, with 7 nucleotides matching TRBD1. Losses at the gene ends were 1 base for V and 3 bases for J; bases not matched to a gene: 6. The CDR3 covers 15 residues. From germline, CDR1 is LGHNA and CDR2 YNFKEQ. The CDR3 spells CASSQALGQIYEQYF. As DNA, the CDR3 is TGTGCCAGCAGCCAAGCCCTGGGACAGATCTACGAGCAGTACTTC.

There are a few counts of this clone. The chain combines TRBV3-1 (or the pseudogene TRBV3-2) with TRBJ1-2; TRBD1 matches 7 bases. There are 16 residues in the CDR3. The J segment lost 4 bases and the V segment lost 4 bases, leaving 12 bases of the junction unmatched. CDR1 and CDR2 from the germline V gene are LGHDT and YNNKEL (reference sequence). In nucleotides, the CDR3 is TGTGCCAGCAGCCCTACCAGGGGGGTAGGAGCCTATGGCTACACCTTC. This codes for CASSPTRGVGAYGYTF.

The chain couples TRBV15 to TRBJ2-3; 11 nucleotides match TRBD2. Germline lookup yields CDR1 LNHNV and CDR2 YYDKDF (reference sequence). CDR3 length: 16 amino acids. The J segment lost 2 bases and the V segment lost 3 bases, leaving 4 bases of the junction unmatched. For the CDR3, the DNA is TGTGCCACCAGCAGCACTAGCGGGGGTTACACAGATACGCAGTATTTT. It codes for CATSSTSGGYTDTQYF.

This clone was recorded only once. V usage is TRBV19 and J usage is TRBJ1-6, with 8 nucleotides matching TRBD1. V was clipped by 5 bases and J by 0 bases; unmatched bases: 15. The CDR3 has 20 residues. CDR1 LNHDA and CDR2 SQIVND come from the germline V gene (reference sequence). The CDR3: CASSPRGQGYSFSYNSPLHF. The CDR3 DNA is TGTGCCAGTAGTCCTCGTGGACAGGGCTACTCCTTCTCCTATAATTCACCCCTCCACTTT. The full variable domain, in which reference TRBV19 and TRBJ1-6 provide the parts outside the CDR3, is DGGITQSPKYLFRKEGQNVTLSCEQNLNHDAMYWYRQDPGQGLRLIYYSQIVNDFQKGDIAEGYSVSREKKESFPLTVTSAQKNPTAFYLCASSPRGQGYSFSYNSPLHFGNGTRLTVT.

The CDR3 bases are TGTGCCAGCAGCTTTGGTCAGCGGGAAGGGGAGACCCAGTACTTC. It codes for CASSFGQREGETQYF. The chain combines TRBV7-9 with TRBJ2-5; 7 nucleotides line up with TRBD2. This CDR3 comprises 15 residues. Germline values: CDR1 SEHNR, CDR2 FQNEAQ (reference sequence). Unmatched junction bases numbered 9, after V lost 3 bases and J lost 5 bases.

This clone was seen a single time. This chain links TRBV10-3 with TRBJ2-7; D is possibly TRBD1 (6 bases). Germline V gives CDR1 ENHRY, CDR2 SYGVKD. V was pared by 0 bases and J by 5 bases, with 14 bases between. This CDR3 spans 15 amino acids. CDR3 sequence: CAISESTGIVDEQYF. As DNA, the CDR3 is TGTGCCATCAGTGAGTCAACAGGGATCGTGGACGAGCAGTACTTC.

The gene calls are TRBV11-2 and TRBJ2-1; 7 bases line up with TRBD2. V shed 6 bases, J shed 6 bases, and the junction held 11 bases outside the gene matches. The CDR3 is made up of 15 amino acids. The germline gives CDR1 SGHAT, CDR2 FQNNGV. The CDR3 region is CASSRIAGRFNEQFF. Here the CDR3 DNA reads TGTGCCAGCAGTCGAATAGCGGGCCGATTCAATGAGCAGTTCTTC.